This T cell receptor (beta chain) was captured in a study of T cells in Graves' hyperthyroidism and ophthalmopathy (dated by TCRdb to about 2019). Broadly, across the study: Peripheral blood was sampled at the time of initial diagnosis, prior to any treatment. To identify TCR V-J signatures that set the groups apart, the researchers used a discovery cohort of roughly 100 patients, made up of 40 to 45 with Graves' ophthalmopathy and 57 with stable Graves' hyperthyroidism. According to the paper, TCR Vbeta CDR3 sequencing was carried out on approximately 140 peripheral blood samples, which came from under 50 ophthalmopathy, roughly 75 hyperthyroidism and roughly 17 progressor patients. Prospective prediction of ophthalmopathy was tested in an independent validation cohort of fewer than 20 hyperthyroidism patients and around 16 patients who later progressed to ophthalmopathy. The 95 to 100 discovery patients were randomly divided into training and test sets at a 7:3 ratio. Thyroid tissue and blood T-cell repertoires from over 5 Graves' hyperthyroidism patients were also compared in the study. Once sampling was done, hyperthyroidism patients were given methimazole at a starting dose of 30 mg daily, whereas ophthalmopathy patients were given high-dose intravenous methylprednisolone.

Ophthalmopathy patients had moderately to severely active disease, with a Clinical Activity Score of 3 or more, a NOSPECS grade of 4 or more, and a disease duration of less than 3 months. The study excluded patients with uncontrolled infections, other autoimmune diseases, pregnancy or lactation. Diagnoses were established on the basis of clinical symptoms, serum thyroxine and TRAb, thyroid ultrasound, and orbital computed tomography. PBMCs were separated from roughly 10 ml of fresh peripheral blood using Ficoll-Paque density gradient centrifugation. Total RNA was extracted with Trizol reagent, and quality was checked on an Agilent 2100 Bioanalyzer. The paper's findings and limits, for the study overall: In validation, the model predicted progression to ophthalmopathy with just under 71% sensitivity and around 72% specificity, a median of 6.5 months before onset. Ophthalmopathy was separated from stable hyperthyroidism by a 13 V-J signature model, with roughly 88% sensitivity and 81% to 82% specificity obtained in cross-validation and 80%/75% obtained in testing. Sample size was not statistically predetermined, and investigators were not blinded to group allocation. Most expanded thyroid clonotypes (frequency above 0.001) were also detected in blood, a finding suggesting that blood repertoires may reflect thyroid immune responses.

The TCR beta CDR3 regions were amplified from RNA transcripts. A first-round RT-PCR of the TCR CDR3 used the HTBI primer set with the Qiagen OneStep RT-PCR kit. A second multiplex PCR round built the libraries, followed by size selection and purification. The libraries were sequenced on an Illumina HiSeq2000 using paired-end 100 bp reads. On the authors' methods: SOAPnuke was used to process the raw data, throwing out any read that contained adapters or uncalled bases, had a mean Phred below 15, or lacked an exact constant-primer or identifier match. High-quality paired reads were merged using COPE v1.2.5, and each unique nucleotide sequence was defined as a clonotype. MiTCR v1.1 was used to align clonotypes to the IMGT TRBV, TRBD and TRBJ reference segments. The analysis was restricted to V-J combinations with a frequency above 0.0001, which together covered about 99% of the repertoires. A TCS score was defined as the ratio of F50 (clonal expansion) to E x V (chaos), with BLOSUM62-based TCRdist applied between CDR3 peptides within each V-J. Welch's t-statistics and random forest reduced fewer than 600 V-J features to 13, which were used in a naive Bayes classifier (R e1071). The public sequencing data were trimmed at Q25 with fastp and processed into clonotypes with MiXCR by TCRdb, which kept only in-frame beta chains. Every distinct CDR3 protein forms one entry, paired with its most common genes and DNA. V and J calls and clone size were set by TCRdb, not the authors. The table for this sample lists over 350,000 distinct CDR3 sequences; roughly 14% of them were counted only once. The top ten constitute 13% of the sample.

V is reduced by 0 bases and J by 4 bases, leaving a spacing of 9 bases between them. The germline V gene (reference sequence) gives CDR1 as LNHDA and CDR2 as SQIVND. Including cysteine and phenylalanine, the CDR3 has 14 amino acids. The entry retains the CDR3 DNA only, 42 bases that are in frame from base 1. This clonotype was counted a few times. Its antigen is unknown. Per-base quality was not reported, and no clone a single base away is much larger than it. The source is a man aged 18 to 29 with Graves' ophthalmopathy. Sequenced: blood. The chain links TRBV19 with TRBJ1-1; no confident D gene assignment can be made. The DNA sequence reads TGTGCCAGTAGTATAGACGCGCTCTTCACTGAAGCTTTCTTT. The resulting protein is CASSIDALFTEAFF. Reference TRBV19 and TRBJ1-1 proteins supply the regions before and after the CDR3; the full variable domain is: DGGITQSPKYLFRKEGQNVTLSCEQNLNHDAMYWYRQDPGQGLRLIYYSQIVNDFQKGDIAEGYSVSREKKESFPLTVTSAQKNPTAFYLCASSIDALFTEAFFGQGTRLTVV.